A single T cell receptor beta chain is shown here with its context. V lost 5 bases and J lost 10; bases outside the gene matches: 8. This CDR3 is 13 amino acids long. Germline V gives CDR1 DFQATT, CDR2 SNEGSKA (reference sequence). These data are taken from a study of early T cells in non-severe SARS-CoV-2 infection. Attachment of unique molecular identifiers to individual cDNA molecules was performed. Using its own MiXCR run on the 5' RACE reads, TCRdb lists one record per CDR3 protein. The data show 54,000 or so distinct CDR3 sequences, with 5.6% seen just once and 6.8% held by the top ten. The specimen was whole blood. The chain is built from TRBV20-1 and TRBJ1-5, with TRBD1 matching over 10 bases. The receptor was derived from an adult who was a healthcare worker with PCR-confirmed SARS-CoV-2 infection or an uninfected control (not recorded which). Here the CDR3 DNA reads TGCAGTGCTGGAGGGACAGGGGCGGGACCCCAGCATTTT. Translating it yields CSAGGTGAGPQHF.